This T cell receptor (beta chain) is from a study of T cell responses to AZD1222 COVID-19 vaccine. Generated by immunoSEQ multiplex PCR, the TCRdb table keeps only in-frame clones and is missing some. The table records 60,000 to 80,000 clones, about 85% of them present only once. Germline V gene lookup returns CDR1 MNHEY and CDR2 SVGAGI. V lost 10 bases and J 2 bases, leaving 18 bases between the germline ends. The CDR3 spans 15 residues. Sequencing used peripheral blood, obtained on day 0 of AZD1222 vaccination. This chain links TRBV6-5 with TRBJ1-3; D possibly corresponds to TRBD1 (5 bases). This TCR derives from an adult in good health. CDR3 bases: TGTGCCACCCTGCCCCAAGGGGTGCCTGGAAACACCATATATTTT. Translating gives CATLPQGVPGNTIYF.